A selection of T cell receptor beta chains follows, all from one sample in a study of OX40 agonist ivuxolimab in advanced cancers. This table comes from immunoSEQ multiplex PCR, and its TCRdb copy is limited to in-frame clones, with some not included. The table lists about 18,000 clones, around three quarters of them singletons. Sequencing used CD4+ or CD8+ T cells sorted from blood, obtained in a trial of the OX40 agonist ivuxolimab. The receptors come from an adult with an advanced solid tumor such as melanoma, head and neck, liver or kidney cancer. Each CDR3 is given with its conserved first and last residue. The D gene is left open where the match is weak.

v_call	j_call	d_call	cdr3_nt	cdr3_aa
TRBV9	TRBJ1-4	TRBD1	TGTGCCAGCAGCGCCCAGGGGGCGGCTAATGAAAAACTGTTTTTT	CASSAQGAANEKLFF
TRBV2	TRBJ1-5	TRBD1	TGTGCCAGCAGTGGGACAGGGTTGGACAATCAGCCCCAGCATTTT	CASSGTGLDNQPQHF
TRBV27	TRBJ2-5	.	TGTGCCAGCAGTTACCCCCTTGGGGAGACCCAGTACTTC	CASSYPLGETQYF
TRBV19	TRBJ2-7	.	TGTGCCAGTAGCCTGACAGTCACCTACGAGCAGTACTTC	CASSLTVTYEQYF
TRBV7-9	TRBJ1-5	.	TGTGCCAGCAGCCCCTTGGGAAGGGCCGTAATACCCCAGCATTTT	CASSPLGRAVIPQHF
TRBV27	TRBJ1-2	.	TGTGCCAGCAGTTTCGGCGCAGGGATGGACTATGGCTACACCTTC	CASSFGAGMDYGYTF
TRBV7-9	TRBJ2-7	.	TGTGCCAGCAGCTTAGGGGGACTTACCGAGCAGTACTTC	CASSLGGLTEQYF
TRBV6-5	TRBJ1-2	TRBD1	TGTGCCAGCAGGTGGCGGACAGGGCAGGACTATGGCTACACCTTC	CASRWRTGQDYGYTF
TRBV19	TRBJ2-4	TRBD2	TGTGCCAGTGGGAGGGAATCACAAAACATTCAGTACTTC	CASGRESQNIQYF
TRBV27	TRBJ2-7	TRBD1	TGTGCCAGCAGTTTAGCGGGGACAGGGGACGAGCAGTACTTC	CASSLAGTGDEQYF
TRBV27	TRBJ1-5	.	TGTGCCAGCAGTTTATTTGCCAATCAGCCCCAGCATTTT	CASSLFANQPQHF